This TCR beta chain was found in a study of cytomegalovirus exposure and HLA in healthy donors. Points from the study as a whole: The study designated roughly 160 TCR beta chains cytomegalovirus-associated. Some public TCRs appeared in many individuals, while most sequences were rare.

Profiled with immunoSEQ multiplex PCR; TCRdb holds only in-frame clones, not every one. Of approximately 220,000 clones detected, around 90% appear once; the ten largest clones hold around 1.1%. CDR1 is LNHDA, CDR2 SQIVND, per germline (reference sequence). This CDR3 spans 12 amino acids. Trimming removed 7 bases at V and 1 base at J, with 8 bases between. With regard to this clone: Its target is not known.

V and J are TRBV19 and TRBJ2-7, with no clear D. Sequencing was carried out using PBMCs. The sequence was collected from a woman under 30 in good health and CMV-seronegative. The CDR3 is CASTPRSYEQYF. The CDR3 nucleotides are TGTGCCAGTACCCCCAGGTCCTACGAGCAGTACTTC.